The present T cell receptor (beta chain) was sequenced within a study of blood T cell repertoires in COVID-19. Study-level background: Specimens from acute and convalescent COVID-19 originated in the United States, Italy and Spain. Sample material is recorded as cDNA or gDNA derived from T cells, B-cell-depleted T cells, or PBMCs.

Cohorts were determined from participant-reported clinical history. Data came from immunoSEQ multiplex PCR; TCRdb stores just in-frame clones and leaves some out. The sample carries approximately 260,000 clones, more than 70% recorded once. This CDR3 contains 14 residues. From germline, CDR1 is LGHDT and CDR2 YNNKEL (reference sequence). Trimming removed 0 bases from V and 5 bases from J, with 8 bases in between. The material sequenced was PBMCs or T cells enriched from blood (not recorded which). V and J are TRBV3-1 (or the pseudogene TRBV3-2) and TRBJ2-1, with D unresolved. The receptor's source is a woman aged 40 to 50 with acute COVID-19. CDR3 amino acids: CASSQEGRHNEQFF. CDR3 nucleotide sequence: TGTGCCAGCAGCCAAGAGGGCAGACACAATGAGCAGTTCTTC.